What follows are 10 T cell receptor beta chains derived from one specimen sequenced in a study of blood T cell repertoires in COVID-19. The assay was immunoSEQ multiplex PCR, and TCRdb's table has in-frame clones only and misses some. The table records tens of thousands of clones, over 75% of them present only once. The source material was peripheral blood. These receptors were taken from a human donor in a cohort sampled during active COVID-19.

The chain uses TRBV7-9 and TRBJ2-5; 8 nucleotides agree with TRBD1. CDR1 is SEHNR, CDR2 FQNEAQ, per germline (reference sequence). After removal of 4 bases from V and 2 bases from J, the junction contained 6 bases not matched to a gene. The CDR3 consists of 15 residues. DNA for the CDR3: TGTGCCAGCAGCTCCGGACAGGGTTATCAAGAGACCCAGTACTTC. Amino acids: CASSSGQGYQETQYF.

V gene TRBV5-1 combines with J gene TRBJ2-3; 7 nucleotides match TRBD2. V lost 5 bases to trimming and J lost 0 bases; unmatched junction nucleotides: 12. Germline V gives CDR1 SGHRS, CDR2 YFSETQ. The CDR3 spans 17 residues. The CDR3 sequence is CASRAGYNEWSTDTQYF. The CDR3, as DNA: TGCGCCAGCAGAGCGGGGTACAATGAGTGGAGCACAGATACGCAGTATTTT. The variable domain in full, with the rest retrieved from reference TRBV5-1 and TRBJ2-3, is KAGVTQTPRYLIKTRGQQVTLSCSPISGHRSVSWYQQTPGQGLQFLFEYFSETQRNKGNFPGRFSGRQFSNSRSEMNVSTLELGDSALYLCASRAGYNEWSTDTQYFGPGTRLTVL.

V and J are TRBV28 and TRBJ2-7; D is perhaps TRBD1 (6 bases). Germline CDR1 MDHEN, CDR2 SYDVKM. CDR3 length equals 14 residues. V shed 10 bases and J shed 2 bases, with 18 bases lying between them. The CDR3 nucleotides read TGTGCCACACAGGGCTCCATCCGGGCCTACGAGCAGTACTTC. This sequence encodes CATQGSIRAYEQYF.

This clone was counted a single time. This chain uses TRBV3-1 (or the pseudogene TRBV3-2) with TRBJ2-7; a weak D match, TRBD1 (5 bases). The CDR3 covers 14 residues. Trimming took 0 bases from V and 3 from J, leaving 9 bases between them. Germline V gene data show CDR1 as LGHDT and CDR2 as YNNKEL (reference sequence). For the CDR3, the DNA is TGTGCCAGCAGCCAAGATTACAGGTACTACGAGCAGTACTTC. Translated: CASSQDYRYYEQYF.

The rearrangement joins TRBV5-1 to TRBJ2-7, with 7 bases identical to TRBD1. Trimming cost V 4 bases and J 3 bases; bases outside gene matches: 10. The germline CDR1 and CDR2 sequences are SGHRS and YFSETQ. The CDR3 loop spans 15 amino acids. This CDR3 is CASSPTGAHNYEQYF. CDR3 coding DNA: TGCGCCAGCAGCCCCACAGGGGCCCACAACTACGAGCAGTACTTC.

This clone has a count of ten or more. V is TRBV4-2 and J is TRBJ1-2; 11 nucleotides match TRBD1. In germline, CDR1 is LGHNA, CDR2 YNFKEQ. The V segment lost 3 bases and the J segment 4 bases; nucleotides outside the gene matches: 1. The CDR3 is 14 amino acids. CDR3 amino acids: CASSQGQGGYGYTF. The CDR3 DNA follows: TGTGCCAGCAGCCAGGGACAGGGGGGCTATGGCTACACCTTC.

The chain joins TRBV7-9 to TRBJ1-4; maybe TRBD1 (6 bases). Germline V gene sequence: CDR1 SEHNR, CDR2 FQNEAQ (reference sequence). The CDR3 loop spans 15 amino acids. The V and J ends lost 3 bases and 1 base respectively, with 9 bases between them. CDR3 loop: CASSLQTGTNEKLFF. The CDR3, as DNA: TGTGCCAGCAGCTTGCAGACAGGAACTAATGAAAAACTGTTTTTT.

V is TRBV30 and J is TRBJ2-7; TRBD2 is a possible D gene (6 bases). The CDR3 spans 15 residues. The germline V gene encodes CDR1 GTSNPN and CDR2 SVGIG (reference sequence). Trimming took off 0 bases at V and 3 bases at J, with 15 bases between the two ends. CDR3 sequence: CAWSVRGLGSYEQYF. DNA of the CDR3: TGTGCCTGGAGTGTACGGGGGTTGGGTAGCTACGAGCAGTACTTC.

In its sample, this clone was seen once. The chain combines TRBV6-2 or TRBV6-3 with TRBJ2-5; TRBD2 agrees at 10 bases. The CDR3 totals 14 residues. The V segment lost 4 bases and the J segment 5 bases; nucleotides outside the gene matches: 4. Per germline, CDR1 MNHEY and CDR2 SVGEGT. CDR3 DNA sequence: TGTGCCAGCAGTTCTAGCGGGGGTATGGAGACCCAGTACTTC. Translating gives CASSSSGGMETQYF.

The chain has TRBV24-1 and TRBJ1-1; D uncertain. V lost 1 base, J lost 4 bases, and 6 bases lay in between. The CDR3 runs 13 residues. Germline V CDR1 and CDR2: KGHDR, SFDVKD. The CDR3 region has the DNA TGTGCCACCAGTGATTTCCGGAGCACTGAAGCTTTCTTT. Amino acids: CATSDFRSTEAFF.